This T cell receptor beta chain was captured in a study of cytomegalovirus exposure and HLA in healthy donors. For this clone: Its cognate antigen is unknown.

Use of 60 Vbeta and 13 Jbeta primers characterized the PCR. The repertoire was sequenced with immunoSEQ multiplex PCR; TCRdb's copy has only in-frame clones and lacks some. There are about 180,000 clones in the sample; about 80% occur only once, and about 2.1% lies in the top ten. Whole-study results and caveats: As a later analysis revealed, most CMV-associated TCR beta chains appeared HLA-restricted. The listing of approximately 160 TCR beta chains classed them as cytomegalovirus-associated. Likely technical artifact: a cluster of highly shared sequence variants.

The clonotype comes from a woman in her twenties or thirties in good health and CMV-seronegative. Sequencing was carried out using PBMCs.

CDR3 DNA sequence: TGTGCCAGCAGTGCTGGGGTCGGCAGGGGCAGCACTGAAGCTTTCTTT. It yields the protein CASSAGVGRGSTEAFF. The V call is TRBV6-4, the J call TRBJ1-1, with D possibly TRBD1 on 6 matching bases. The CDR3 extends over 16 amino acids. V dropped 4 bases and J dropped 4 bases, with 19 bases sitting between them. The germline V gene has CDR1 MRHNA and CDR2 SNTAGT.